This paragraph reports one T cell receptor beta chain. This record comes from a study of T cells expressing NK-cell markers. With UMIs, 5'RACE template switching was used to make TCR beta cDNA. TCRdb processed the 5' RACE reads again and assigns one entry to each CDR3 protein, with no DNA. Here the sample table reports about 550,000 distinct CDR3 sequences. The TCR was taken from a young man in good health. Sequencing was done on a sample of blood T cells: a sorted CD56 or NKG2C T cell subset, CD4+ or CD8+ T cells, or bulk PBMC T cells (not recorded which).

This CDR3 is CASSLDSRAHNEQFF. The chain employs TRBV5-1 and TRBJ2-1. Germline lookup yields CDR1 SGHRS and CDR2 YFSETQ. The CDR3 length is 15 residues.